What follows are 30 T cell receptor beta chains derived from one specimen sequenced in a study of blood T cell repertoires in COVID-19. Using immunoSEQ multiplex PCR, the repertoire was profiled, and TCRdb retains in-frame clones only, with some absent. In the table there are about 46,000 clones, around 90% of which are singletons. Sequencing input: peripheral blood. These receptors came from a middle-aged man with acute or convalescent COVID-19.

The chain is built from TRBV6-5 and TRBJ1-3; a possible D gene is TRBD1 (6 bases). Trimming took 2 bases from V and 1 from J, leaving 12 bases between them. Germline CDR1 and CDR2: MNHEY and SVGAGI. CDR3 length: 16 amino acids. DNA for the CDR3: TGTGCCAGCAGTTACCAGGGGCTTAGTTCTGGAAACACCATATATTTT. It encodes CASSYQGLSSGNTIYF.

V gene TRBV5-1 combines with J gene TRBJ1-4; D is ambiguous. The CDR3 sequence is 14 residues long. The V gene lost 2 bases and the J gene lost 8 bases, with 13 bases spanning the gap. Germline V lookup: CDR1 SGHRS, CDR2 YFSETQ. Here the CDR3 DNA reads TGCGCCAGCAGCTTAAGCGCCAACGTAGAAAAACTGTTTTTT. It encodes CASSLSANVEKLFF.

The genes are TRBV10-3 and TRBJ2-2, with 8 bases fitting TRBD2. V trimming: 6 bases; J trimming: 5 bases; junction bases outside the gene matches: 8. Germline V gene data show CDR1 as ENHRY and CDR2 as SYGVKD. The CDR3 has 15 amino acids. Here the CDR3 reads CAIRGGSGNTGELFF. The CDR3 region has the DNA TGTGCCATCAGGGGTGGTAGCGGGAATACCGGGGAGCTGTTTTTT.

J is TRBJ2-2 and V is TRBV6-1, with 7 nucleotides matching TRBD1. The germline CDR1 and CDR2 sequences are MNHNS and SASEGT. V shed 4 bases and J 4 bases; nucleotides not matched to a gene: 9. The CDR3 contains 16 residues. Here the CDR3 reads CASSVTGLTATGELFF. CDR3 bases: TGTGCCAGCAGTGTGACAGGGCTCACCGCCACCGGGGAGCTGTTTTTT.

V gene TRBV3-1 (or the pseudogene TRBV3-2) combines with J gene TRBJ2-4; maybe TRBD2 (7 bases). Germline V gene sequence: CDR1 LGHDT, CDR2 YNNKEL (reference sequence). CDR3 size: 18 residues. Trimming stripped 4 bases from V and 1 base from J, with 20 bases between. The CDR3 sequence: CASSLRWGGGGAKNIQYF. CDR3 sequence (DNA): TGTGCCAGCAGCCTCCGCTGGGGGGGCGGCGGGGCCAAAAACATTCAGTACTTC.

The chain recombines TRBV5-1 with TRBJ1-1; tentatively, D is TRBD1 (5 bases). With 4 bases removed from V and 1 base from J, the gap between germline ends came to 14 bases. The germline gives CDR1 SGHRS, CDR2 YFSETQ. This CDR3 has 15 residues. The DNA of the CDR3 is TGCGCCAGCAGCCCTACCTCGACAGAGAACACTGAAGCTTTCTTT. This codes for CASSPTSTENTEAFF.

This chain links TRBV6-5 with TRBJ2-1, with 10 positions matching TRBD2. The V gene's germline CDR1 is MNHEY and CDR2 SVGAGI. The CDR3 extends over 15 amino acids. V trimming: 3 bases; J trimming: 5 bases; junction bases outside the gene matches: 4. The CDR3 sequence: CASSYEGLANNEQFF. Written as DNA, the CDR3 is TGTGCCAGCAGTTATGAGGGACTAGCGAACAATGAGCAGTTCTTC.

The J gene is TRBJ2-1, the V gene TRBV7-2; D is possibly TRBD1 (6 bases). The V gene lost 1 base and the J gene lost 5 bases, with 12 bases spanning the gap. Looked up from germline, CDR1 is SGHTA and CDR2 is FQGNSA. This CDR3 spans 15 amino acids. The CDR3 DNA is TGTGCCAGCAGCTTAGTGCGCCAGGGGAACAATGAGCAGTTCTTC. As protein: CASSLVRQGNNEQFF.

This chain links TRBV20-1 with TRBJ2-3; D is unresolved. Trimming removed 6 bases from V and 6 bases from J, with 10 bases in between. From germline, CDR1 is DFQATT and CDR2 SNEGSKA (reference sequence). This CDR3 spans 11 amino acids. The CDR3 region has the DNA TGCAGTGCCCGGGTGTCGGATACGCAGTATTTT. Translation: CSARVSDTQYF.

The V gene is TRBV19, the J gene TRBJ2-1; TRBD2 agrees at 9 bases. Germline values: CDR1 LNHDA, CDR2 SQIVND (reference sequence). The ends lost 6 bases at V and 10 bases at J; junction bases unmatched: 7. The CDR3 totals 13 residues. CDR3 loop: CASSLAGVREQFF. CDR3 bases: TGTGCCAGTAGCTTAGCGGGGGTGAGGGAGCAGTTCTTC.

CDR3 protein: CASGGSTLDEQYF. CDR3 bases: TGTGCCAGCGGGGGGTCAACTCTTGACGAGCAGTACTTC. The J gene is TRBJ2-7, the V gene TRBV27, with a possible D match to TRBD2 (6 bases). V lost 8 bases and J 5 bases, leaving 16 bases between the germline ends. Germline V lookup: CDR1 MNHEY, CDR2 SMNVEV (reference sequence). The CDR3 has 13 residues.

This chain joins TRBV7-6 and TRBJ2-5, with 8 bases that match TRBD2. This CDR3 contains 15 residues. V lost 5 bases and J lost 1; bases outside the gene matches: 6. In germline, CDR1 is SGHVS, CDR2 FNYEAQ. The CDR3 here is CASSPGLAGQETQYF. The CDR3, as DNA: TGTGCCAGCAGCCCGGGGCTAGCGGGCCAAGAGACCCAGTACTTC.

Here the CDR3 reads CATSMPSGTYNEQFF. The CDR3 DNA is TGTGCCACCAGTATGCCTAGCGGAACCTACAATGAGCAGTTCTTC. V and J are TRBV24-1 and TRBJ2-1, with 7 bases aligning to TRBD2. The CDR3 extends over 15 amino acids. J gave up 2 bases and V 6 bases, and 6 bases lay outside the gene matches. The germline gives CDR1 KGHDR, CDR2 SFDVKD.

This CDR3 reads CASSTTGSLGEQYF. CDR3 coding DNA: TGTGCCAGTAGCACGACAGGGAGTCTAGGCGAGCAGTACTTC. J is TRBJ2-7 and V is TRBV19; 7 bases map to TRBD1. After removal of 6 bases from V and 6 bases from J, the junction contained 11 bases not matched to a gene. Germline V gives CDR1 LNHDA, CDR2 SQIVND (reference sequence). The CDR3 has 14 residues.

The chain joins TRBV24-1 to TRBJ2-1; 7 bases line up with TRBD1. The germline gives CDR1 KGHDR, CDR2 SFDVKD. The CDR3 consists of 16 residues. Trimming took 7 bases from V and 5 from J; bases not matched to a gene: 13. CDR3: CATSSQTGQLNNEQFF. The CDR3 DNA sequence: TGTGCCACCAGCTCCCAGACGGGACAGTTAAACAATGAGCAGTTCTTC.

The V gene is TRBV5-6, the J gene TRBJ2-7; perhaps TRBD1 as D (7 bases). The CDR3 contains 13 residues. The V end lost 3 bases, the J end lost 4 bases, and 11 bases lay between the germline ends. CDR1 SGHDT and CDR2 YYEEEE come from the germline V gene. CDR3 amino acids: CASSSTGRYEQYF. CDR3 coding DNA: TGTGCCAGCAGCTCGACAGGGAGGTACGAGCAGTACTTC.

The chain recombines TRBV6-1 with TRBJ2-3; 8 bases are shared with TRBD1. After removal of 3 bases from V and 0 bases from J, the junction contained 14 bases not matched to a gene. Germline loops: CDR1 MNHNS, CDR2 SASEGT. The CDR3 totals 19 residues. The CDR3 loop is CASSDVAFRDRTSTDTQYF. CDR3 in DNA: TGTGCCAGCAGTGATGTCGCTTTCCGGGACAGGACTAGCACAGATACGCAGTATTTT.

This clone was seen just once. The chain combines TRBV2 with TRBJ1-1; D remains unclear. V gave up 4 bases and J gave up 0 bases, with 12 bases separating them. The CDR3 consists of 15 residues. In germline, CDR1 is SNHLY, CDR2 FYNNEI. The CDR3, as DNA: TGTGCCAGCAGTGTATCGGGTTACATGAACACTGAAGCTTTCTTT. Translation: CASSVSGYMNTEAFF.

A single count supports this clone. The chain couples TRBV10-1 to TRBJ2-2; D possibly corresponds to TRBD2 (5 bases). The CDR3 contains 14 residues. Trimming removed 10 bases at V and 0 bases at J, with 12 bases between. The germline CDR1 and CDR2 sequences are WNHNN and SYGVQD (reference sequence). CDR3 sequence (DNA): TGCGCCACGTCTCGAGGGCCGAACACCGGGGAGCTGTTTTTT. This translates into CATSRGPNTGELFF.

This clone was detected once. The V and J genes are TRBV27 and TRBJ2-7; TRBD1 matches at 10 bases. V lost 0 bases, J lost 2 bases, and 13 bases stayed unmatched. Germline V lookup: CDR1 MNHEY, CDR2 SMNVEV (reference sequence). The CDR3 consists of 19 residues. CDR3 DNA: TGTGCCAGCAGTTTATCACCCGGTTTTTGGACAGGGGGTCCCTACGAGCAGTACTTC. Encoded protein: CASSLSPGFWTGGPYEQYF.

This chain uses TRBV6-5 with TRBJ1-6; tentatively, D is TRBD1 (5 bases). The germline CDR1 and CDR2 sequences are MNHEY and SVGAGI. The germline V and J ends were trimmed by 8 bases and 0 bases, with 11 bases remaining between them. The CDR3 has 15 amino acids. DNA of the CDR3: TGTGCCAGCGGAGGGGAGGGCTCCTATAATTCACCCCTCCACTTT. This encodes CASGGEGSYNSPLHF.

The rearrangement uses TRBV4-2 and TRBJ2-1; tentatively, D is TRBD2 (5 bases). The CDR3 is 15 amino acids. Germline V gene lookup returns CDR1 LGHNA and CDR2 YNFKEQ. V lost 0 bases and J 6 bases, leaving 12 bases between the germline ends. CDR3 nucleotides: TGTGCCAGCAGCCAAGATTTAGGAACTAGCAATGAGCAGTTCTTC. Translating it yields CASSQDLGTSNEQFF.

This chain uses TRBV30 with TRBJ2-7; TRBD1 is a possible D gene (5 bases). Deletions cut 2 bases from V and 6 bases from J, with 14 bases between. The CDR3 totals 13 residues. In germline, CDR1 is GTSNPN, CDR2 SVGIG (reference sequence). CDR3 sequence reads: CAWSKQGLGEQYF. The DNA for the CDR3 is TGTGCCTGGAGTAAGCAGGGATTGGGCGAGCAGTACTTC. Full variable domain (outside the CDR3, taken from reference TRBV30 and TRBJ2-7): SQTIHQWPATLVQPVGSPLSLECTVEGTSNPNLYWYRQAAGRGLQLLFYSVGIGQISSEVPQNLSASRPQDRQFILSSKKLLLSDSGFYLCAWSKQGLGEQYFGPGTRLTVT.

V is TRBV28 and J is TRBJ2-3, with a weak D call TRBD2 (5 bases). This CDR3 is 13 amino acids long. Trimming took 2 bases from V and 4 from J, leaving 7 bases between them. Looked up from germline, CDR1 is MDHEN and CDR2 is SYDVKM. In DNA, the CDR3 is TGTGCCAGCAGTTTACCCGGGGCAGATACGCAGTATTTT. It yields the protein CASSLPGADTQYF.

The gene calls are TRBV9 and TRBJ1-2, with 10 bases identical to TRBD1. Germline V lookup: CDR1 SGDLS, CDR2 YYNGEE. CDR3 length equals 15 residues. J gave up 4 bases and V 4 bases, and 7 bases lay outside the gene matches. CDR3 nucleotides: TGTGCCAGCAGCACTACCGGGACAGGGGTCTATGGCTACACCTTC. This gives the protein CASSTTGTGVYGYTF.

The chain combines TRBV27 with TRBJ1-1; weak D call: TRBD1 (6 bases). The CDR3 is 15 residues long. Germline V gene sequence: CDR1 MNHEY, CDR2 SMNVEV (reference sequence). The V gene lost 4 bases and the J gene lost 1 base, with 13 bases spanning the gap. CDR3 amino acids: CASSSKRGQNTEAFF. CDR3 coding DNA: TGTGCCAGCAGTTCCAAGCGGGGGCAGAACACTGAAGCTTTCTTT.

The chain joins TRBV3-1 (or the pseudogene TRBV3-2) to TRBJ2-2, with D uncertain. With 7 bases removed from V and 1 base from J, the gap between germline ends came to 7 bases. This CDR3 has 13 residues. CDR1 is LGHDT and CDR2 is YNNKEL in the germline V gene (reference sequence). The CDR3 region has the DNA TGTGCCAGCACCGACAAGAACACCGGGGAGCTGTTTTTT. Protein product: CASTDKNTGELFF.

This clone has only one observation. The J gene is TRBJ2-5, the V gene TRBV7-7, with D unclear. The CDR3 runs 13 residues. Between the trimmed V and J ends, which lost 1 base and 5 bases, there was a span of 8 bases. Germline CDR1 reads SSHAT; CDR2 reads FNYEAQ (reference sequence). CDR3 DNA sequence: TGTGCCAGCAGCTTAGGCAGTTGGGAGACCCAGTACTTC. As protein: CASSLGSWETQYF.

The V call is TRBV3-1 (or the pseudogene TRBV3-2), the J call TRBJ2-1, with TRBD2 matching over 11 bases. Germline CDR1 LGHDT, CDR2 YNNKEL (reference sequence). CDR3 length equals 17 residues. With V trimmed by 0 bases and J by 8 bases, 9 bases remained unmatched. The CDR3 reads CASSQELAGEHEDEQFF. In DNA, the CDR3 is TGTGCCAGCAGCCAAGAACTAGCGGGAGAGCACGAGGATGAGCAGTTCTTC.

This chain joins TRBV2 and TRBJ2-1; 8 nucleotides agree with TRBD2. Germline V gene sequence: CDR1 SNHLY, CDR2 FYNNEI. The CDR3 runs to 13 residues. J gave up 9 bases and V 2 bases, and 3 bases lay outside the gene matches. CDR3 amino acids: CASSESSGGEQFF. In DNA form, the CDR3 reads TGTGCCAGCAGTGAATCGAGCGGGGGTGAGCAGTTCTTC.